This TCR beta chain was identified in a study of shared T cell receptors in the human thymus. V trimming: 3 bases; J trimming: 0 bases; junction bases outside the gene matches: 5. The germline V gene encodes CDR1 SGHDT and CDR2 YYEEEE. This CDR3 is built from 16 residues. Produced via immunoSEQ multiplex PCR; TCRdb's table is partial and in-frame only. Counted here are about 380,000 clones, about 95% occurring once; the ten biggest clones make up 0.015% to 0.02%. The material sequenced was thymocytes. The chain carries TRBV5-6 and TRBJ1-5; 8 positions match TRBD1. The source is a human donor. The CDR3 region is CASSSKTGASNQPQHF. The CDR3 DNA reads TGTGCCAGCAGCTCAAAGACAGGGGCTAGCAATCAGCCCCAGCATTTT. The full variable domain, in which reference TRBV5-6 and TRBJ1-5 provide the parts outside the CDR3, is DAGVTQSPTHLIKTRGQQVTLRCSPKSGHDTVSWYQQALGQGPQFIFQYYEEEERQRGNFPDRFSGHQFPNYSSELNVNALLLGDSALYLCASSSKTGASNQPQHFGDGTRLSIL.